Shown below are 27 T cell receptor beta chains from a single sample sequenced in a study of control samples from healthy donors and cancer patients. Measured with immunoSEQ multiplex PCR; TCRdb has only the in-frame clones, and not every one. The sample includes 200,000 to 250,000 clones, about 95% of them seen just once. Sequencing input: blood. The receptors come from a man aged 45 to 65 in good health.

The V gene is TRBV30, the J gene TRBJ1-2; no clear D gene. The CDR3 spans 12 residues. The germline V gene encodes CDR1 GTSNPN and CDR2 SVGIG (reference sequence). V lost 4 bases, J lost 7 bases, and 13 bases lay in between. The CDR3 sequence: CAWTISEGGYTF. The CDR3 nucleotides read TGTGCCTGGACGATCTCCGAGGGTGGCTACACCTTC.

The chain joins TRBV28 to TRBJ2-7; unclear D gene. The V and J ends lost 4 bases and 1 base respectively, with 5 bases between them. This CDR3 has 12 residues. The germline gives CDR1 MDHEN, CDR2 SYDVKM. The CDR3 DNA sequence: TGTGCCAGCAGTTCCCGTTCCTACGAGCAGTACGTC. Protein: CASSSRSYEQYV.

This rearrangement joins TRBV30 to TRBJ1-4; D perhaps matches TRBD1 (6 bases). The CDR3 is 12 amino acids. V lost 5 bases and J 12 bases, leaving 16 bases between the germline ends. CDR1 is GTSNPN and CDR2 is SVGIG in the germline V gene (reference sequence). DNA of the CDR3: TGTGCCTGGGGACAGCGGCCTGGGCAACTGTTTTTT. Translating gives CAWGQRPGQLFF.

The chain links TRBV9 to TRBJ1-2; 8 positions agree with TRBD1. The V gene end was trimmed by 6 bases and the J gene end by 5 bases; junction bases not matched to a gene: 6. The CDR3 length is 13 residues. The germline V gene has CDR1 SGDLS and CDR2 YYNGEE. The CDR3 nucleotides are TGTGCCAGCAAATCAGGGGGCGTATATGGCTACACCTTC. Translation gives CASKSGGVYGYTF.

This clone was found once. V and J are TRBV2 and TRBJ2-7; the D gene is possibly TRBD1 (6 bases). The CDR3 totals 14 residues. Trimming took 7 bases from V and 4 from J, leaving 17 bases between them. Germline V lookup: CDR1 SNHLY, CDR2 FYNNEI. The CDR3 DNA follows: TGTGCCAGCAATTTACAGGGTGGTCAGTACGAGCAGTACTTC. It encodes CASNLQGGQYEQYF.

This clone showed up just once. This sequence joins TRBV11-1 and TRBJ1-3, with 7 bases fitting TRBD1. CDR3 length: 15 residues. CDR1 and CDR2 (germline): SGHAT, FQDESV (reference sequence). V lost 4 bases and J lost 1; bases outside the gene matches: 4. CDR3 in DNA: TGTGCCAGCAGCTCGGAGGGGGCTTCTGGAAACACCATATATTTT. Its protein product is CASSSEGASGNTIYF.

V gene TRBV3-1 (or the pseudogene TRBV3-2) combines with J gene TRBJ1-5, with no clear D. This CDR3 contains 14 residues. V lost 1 base and J 3 bases, leaving 7 bases between the germline ends. The germline V gene has CDR1 LGHDT and CDR2 YNNKEL (reference sequence). CDR3 protein: CASSQGRYNQPQHF. CDR3 sequence (DNA): TGTGCCAGCAGCCAAGGACGATACAATCAGCCCCAGCATTTT.

The chain combines TRBV9 with TRBJ1-2, with 11 nucleotides matching TRBD1. This CDR3 has 15 amino acids. The germline gives CDR1 SGDLS, CDR2 YYNGEE. The V and J ends lost 3 bases and 2 bases, in that order; junction bases with no gene match: 3. The CDR3 region has the DNA TGTGCCAGCAGCGACCGGGACAGGGGGAACTATGGCTACACCTTC. Its protein is CASSDRDRGNYGYTF.

V and J are TRBV5-1 and TRBJ1-1; TRBD1 matches at 8 bases. From germline, CDR1 is SGHRS and CDR2 YFSETQ. After removal of 4 bases from V and 6 bases from J, the junction contained 5 bases not matched to a gene. This CDR3 contains 13 residues. In nucleotides, the CDR3 is TGCGCCAGCAGCCAGTCGACAGGGGCTGAAGCTTTCTTT. Protein: CASSQSTGAEAFF. Drawing the rest from reference TRBV5-1 and TRBJ1-1, the complete variable domain is KAGVTQTPRYLIKTRGQQVTLSCSPISGHRSVSWYQQTPGQGLQFLFEYFSETQRNKGNFPGRFSGRQFSNSRSEMNVSTLELGDSALYLCASSQSTGAEAFFGQGTRLTVV.

This clone was recorded once. The genes are TRBV18 and TRBJ1-1; TRBD1 matches 7 bases. This CDR3 spans 13 amino acids. Looked up from germline, CDR1 is KGHSH and CDR2 is LQKENI. Trimming removed 6 bases from V and 7 bases from J; junction bases left unmatched: 8. CDR3: CASSPGTDLEAFF. DNA for the CDR3: TGTGCCAGCTCCCCCGGGACAGATCTTGAAGCTTTCTTT.

The rearrangement uses TRBV6-4 and TRBJ1-2; TRBD1 matches at 8 bases. V gave up 5 bases and J gave up 2 bases; unmatched junction bases: 10. Germline V lookup: CDR1 MRHNA, CDR2 SNTAGT. There are 16 residues in the CDR3. CDR3 DNA: TGTGCCAGCAGTCAGGGGGCCGGATCTTTAAACTATGGCTACACCTTC. The encoded protein is CASSQGAGSLNYGYTF.

The rearrangement links TRBV18 to TRBJ2-2; D is unresolved. This CDR3 is built from 15 residues. Trimming removed 1 base at V and 6 bases at J, with 12 bases between. Germline V gives CDR1 KGHSH, CDR2 LQKENI. The CDR3 loop reads CASSPHPGGSGELFF. CDR3 bases: TGTGCCAGCTCACCACACCCAGGCGGCTCCGGGGAGCTGTTTTTT.

V and J are TRBV28 and TRBJ2-7; D not certain. V lost 5 bases to trimming and J lost 0 bases, with 2 bases between them. The CDR3 is 11 amino acids. Germline V CDR1 and CDR2: MDHEN, SYDVKM. CDR3 amino acids: CASSTSYEQYV. The CDR3 nucleotides read TGTGCCAGCAGTACCTCCTACGAGCAGTACGTC.

The chain employs TRBV4-3 and TRBJ1-5, with D unresolved. The CDR3 totals 15 residues. V was trimmed by 0 bases and J by 1 base, leaving 7 bases between them. The germline CDR1 and CDR2 sequences are LGHNA and YSLEER. CDR3 DNA sequence: TGCGCCAGCAGCCAAGACTTCCGCAGCAATCAGCCCCAGCATTTT. Amino acid sequence: CASSQDFRSNQPQHF.

The chain links TRBV19 to TRBJ2-6; D is possibly TRBD1 or TRBD2 (5 bases each). The CDR3 runs 15 residues. Trimming pared 7 bases from V and 4 bases from J, leaving 14 bases between. Germline assignment: CDR1 LNHDA and CDR2 SQIVND (reference sequence). CDR3 nucleotides: TGTGCCAGTACCATCATGGGGGACGGGGCCAACGTCCTGACTTTC. Protein product: CASTIMGDGANVLTF.

The J gene is TRBJ2-5, the V gene TRBV28; D is undetermined. Germline CDR1 MDHEN, CDR2 SYDVKM. The germline V and J ends were trimmed by 3 bases and 4 bases, with 6 bases remaining between them. The CDR3 totals 12 residues. Here the CDR3 reads CASSFRRETQYF. CDR3 DNA: TGTGCCAGCAGTTTTCGCCGAGAGACCCAGTACTTC.

V gene TRBV24-1 combines with J gene TRBJ2-5; D tentatively reads TRBD1 or TRBD2 (6 bases each). The CDR3 is 13 residues long. Germline V gene sequence: CDR1 KGHDR, CDR2 SFDVKD. V dropped 6 bases and J dropped 1 base, with 8 bases sitting between them. As DNA, the CDR3 is TGTGCCACCAGTTGGGGGGCCCAAGAGACCCAGTACTTC. Translating it yields CATSWGAQETQYF.

The CDR3 DNA reads TGTGCCAGCAGCTTACGAACGGGACAGGGGGGACAAGAGACCCAGTACTTC. This sequence encodes CASSLRTGQGGQETQYF. This chain joins TRBV7-2 and TRBJ2-5, with 11 bases aligning to TRBD1. This CDR3 region has 17 residues. Germline CDR1 and CDR2: SGHTA and FQGNSA. V was clipped by 2 bases and J by 2 bases; unmatched bases: 7.

V and J are TRBV5-4 and TRBJ2-4, with D tentatively TRBD2 (5 bases). V shed 0 bases and J shed 0 bases, with 13 bases lying between them. Germline lookup yields CDR1 SGHNT and CDR2 YYREEE (reference sequence). The CDR3 runs to 17 residues. Here the CDR3 reads CASSLGISGEAKNIQYF. The CDR3 DNA reads as TGTGCCAGCAGCTTGGGTATCTCCGGGGAAGCCAAAAACATTCAGTACTTC. The whole variable domain, remainder taken from reference TRBV5-4 and TRBJ2-4, is ETGVTQSPTHLIKTRGQQVTLRCSSQSGHNTVSWYQQALGQGPQFIFQYYREEENGRGNFPPRFSGLQFPNYSSELNVNALELDDSALYLCASSLGISGEAKNIQYFGAGTRLSVL.

The V call is TRBV18, the J call TRBJ1-5, with D unclear. Germline V gives CDR1 KGHSH, CDR2 LQKENI. Between the trimmed V and J ends, which lost 2 bases and 10 bases, there was a span of 12 bases. This CDR3 has 13 residues. The CDR3 protein is CASSPGSIEPQHF. CDR3 sequence (DNA): TGTGCCAGCTCACCAGGGTCAATCGAACCCCAGCATTTT.

This clone was seen once. The chain uses TRBV5-1 and TRBJ1-1; D ambiguous. V gave up 4 bases and J gave up 0 bases, with 13 bases separating them. Germline V gene sequence: CDR1 SGHRS, CDR2 YFSETQ. There are 15 residues in the CDR3. CDR3 nucleotides: TGCGCCAGCAGCCCGACGACAACTATGAACACTGAAGCTTTCTTT. Protein: CASSPTTTMNTEAFF.

This rearrangement joins TRBV11-1 to TRBJ1-6, with 9 bases matching TRBD1. V lost 1 base to trimming and J lost 11 bases; unmatched junction nucleotides: 6. The CDR3 covers 15 residues. Per the germline V gene, CDR1 is SGHAT and CDR2 is FQDESV (reference sequence). The CDR3 here is CASSLERTGAPPLHF. In DNA form, the CDR3 reads TGTGCCAGCAGCTTAGAAAGGACAGGGGCTCCACCCCTCCACTTT.

The chain joins TRBV15 to TRBJ1-2; no clear D gene. V was cut by 5 bases and J by 3 bases, with 13 bases left in between. The CDR3 spans 14 residues. Germline assignment: CDR1 LNHNV and CDR2 YYDKDF (reference sequence). The CDR3 DNA reads TGTGCCACCAGCGATCAAGACCGGGACTATGGCTACACCTTC. Translated, it gives CATSDQDRDYGYTF.

The chain recombines TRBV5-8 with TRBJ1-5; D gene uncertain. Germline V gene sequence: CDR1 SGHTS, CDR2 YDEGEE. Trimming pared 2 bases from V and 2 bases from J, leaving 14 bases between. The CDR3 runs 16 residues. The CDR3 is CASSFGLLRGNQPQHF. In DNA, the CDR3 is TGTGCCAGCAGCTTCGGCCTACTAAGGGGCAATCAGCCCCAGCATTTT.

A single count supports this clone. This chain connects TRBV6-5 to TRBJ1-2; D is unclear. Germline CDR1 is MNHEY and CDR2 is SVGAGI. This CDR3 has 14 amino acids. Trimming left V 6 bases short and J 0 bases short, with 11 bases between. CDR3 DNA: TGTGCCAGCAGCCTGACGGCAGCTAACTATGGCTACACCTTC. It encodes CASSLTAANYGYTF.

The rearrangement links TRBV30 to TRBJ2-7; D is unclear. CDR1 and CDR2 (germline): GTSNPN, SVGIG (reference sequence). This CDR3 comprises 14 residues. V lost 3 bases, J lost 4 bases, and 16 bases lay in between. The CDR3 sequence: CAWRHATAFYEQYF. DNA for the CDR3: TGTGCCTGGAGACATGCGACGGCGTTTTACGAGCAGTACTTC.

The chain carries TRBV5-1 and TRBJ2-5, with 10 bases that match TRBD2. This CDR3 contains 16 residues. V gave up 0 bases and J gave up 4 bases; unmatched junction bases: 6. Germline CDR1 SGHRS, CDR2 YFSETQ. CDR3 sequence: CASSLEVAGGGETQYF. The CDR3 DNA is TGCGCCAGCAGCTTGGAGGTAGCGGGGGGCGGAGAGACCCAGTACTTC.